The TCR beta chain under discussion was sequenced for a study of regulatory T cells in long-lasting Graves disease (TCRdb year 2021). Regarding the study in general: Persistent Graves' disease meant more than 5 years of antithyroid drug treatment with TSH receptor autoantibodies that stayed positive. A total of 33 samples were covered by TCR sequencing, comprising around 13 persistent and around 20 newly diagnosed Graves' disease patients. In the clinical cohort, patients with persistent Graves' disease had used antithyroid drugs for an average of around 10 years. The study was conducted in China and was registered as a clinical trial. Patients with persistent Graves' disease were compared with patients with newly diagnosed Graves' disease using TCR sequencing and RNA sequencing of peripheral blood. Results and caveats for the whole study, not just this receptor: Only the TCR beta chain was sequenced and analyzed. The small sample size was acknowledged by the authors as a limitation that may reduce accuracy. Lower TCR Shannon entropy and fewer highly expanded clones were observed in persistent Graves' disease patients than in newly diagnosed patients, which suggested clonal expansion. Persistent disease showed preferential use of TRBV28, TRBJ1-2 and TRBJ2-5, whereas newly diagnosed disease favored TRBV20-1 and TRBJ2-1. Patients with persistent disease shared more public clonotypes (approximately 2,500) than newly diagnosed patients did (more than 900). Because the primary lesion, thyroid tissue, could not be accessed, the study looked at peripheral blood alone.

Between the V and J ends, shortened by 0 bases and 6 bases respectively, the junction contains 8 bases. The CDR3 has 13 amino acids, counting the end cysteine and phenylalanine. Just CDR3 DNA is preserved here, 39 bases in frame from base 1. From the germline V gene, CDR1 is MNHEY and CDR2 is SVGAGI. This clonotype was counted at least ten times. There is no known antigen for this receptor. One base away there is no much larger clone; base qualities are not given. Library generation was performed with multiplex PCR. The sequencer was an Illumina HiSeq 4000. TCR beta libraries were built with iRepertoire HTBI primers and Arm-PCR amplification of CDR3 regions. PCR products were gel purified before sequencing. The authors' pipeline ran thus. Gene usage analysis of CDR3 amino acid clonotypes used the approximately 62 TRBV and about 13 TRBJ segments found across samples. COPE and FqMerger were used to merge filtered high-quality paired reads into contigs. BLAST was used to align contigs to IMGT TRBV, TRBD and TRBJ reference genes, with CDR3 defined following IMGT. Clonotypes above 0.1% frequency were classified as highly expanded clones. Shannon entropy was used to measure repertoire diversity, and the Gini coefficient was used to measure V-J evenness. Clonotypes shared by more than one individual were considered public. Through fastp at Q25 and MiXCR, TCRdb rebuilt clones from the public reads, retaining in-frame beta chains. Rows are unified per CDR3 protein, each entry keeping the most common DNA and genes. The V and J calls and clone size come from TCRdb's table, not from the authors' own analysis. Across this sample there are over 450,000 distinct CDR3 sequences, with 20% to 25% seen only once. Approximately 6.4% of the sample is held by the ten biggest clonotypes.

The intended sense of this specimen's time point label: persistent/refractory GD, antithyroid drugs over 5 years with positive TRAb. For both TCR sequencing and RNA sequencing, RNA was extracted from PBMCs in TRIzol. Graves' disease was diagnosed according to American Thyroid Association guidelines. Patients were recruited from an endocrinology department in Xi'an, China. Each patient gave approximately 8.8 milliliters of peripheral blood, collected in an EDTA anticoagulant tube. Ficoll Paque Plus density gradient separation was used to isolate PBMCs, and no additional T cell sorting was done. An Agilent 2100 Bioanalyzer and agarose gel were used to assess RNA quality, and a NanoDrop 2000 was used to measure RNA concentration.

The source material was peripheral blood mononuclear cells (PBMCs), sampled when the disease was refractory, from a patient treated with antithyroid drugs. This clonotype was sampled from a female donor with Graves disease. The rearrangement combines TRBV6-5 with TRBJ1-2; TRBD1 is a possible D gene, resting on 6 matching bases. The CDR3 reads CASSYSDRNGYTF. At the DNA level, the sequence is TGTGCCAGCAGTTACTCGGACAGAAATGGCTACACCTTC.